What follows are 15 T cell receptor beta chains derived from one specimen sequenced in a study of T cell changes during pregnancy in multiple sclerosis. Profiled with immunoSEQ multiplex PCR; TCRdb holds only in-frame clones, not every one. Of about 70,000 clones in the sample, over 80% were seen once. This specimen consisted of CD8+ T cells from peripheral blood mononuclear cells, obtained in the third trimester of pregnancy. The receptors were sampled from a female donor in good health, enrolled as a control in a pregnancy study.

V usage is TRBV19 and J usage is TRBJ2-2; 8 nucleotides align to TRBD1. The CDR3 is 15 residues long. V lost 6 bases to trimming and J lost 6 bases; unmatched junction nucleotides: 9. Germline V gene lookup returns CDR1 LNHDA and CDR2 SQIVND (reference sequence). The CDR3 bases are TGTGCCAGTAGGCCAGGGGGCAGGTCGGCCGGGGAGCTGTTTTTT. Amino acids: CASRPGGRSAGELFF. Combining the CDR3 with reference TRBV19 and TRBJ2-2 gives the whole variable domain DGGITQSPKYLFRKEGQNVTLSCEQNLNHDAMYWYRQDPGQGLRLIYYSQIVNDFQKGDIAEGYSVSREKKESFPLTVTSAQKNPTAFYLCASRPGGRSAGELFFGEGSRLTVL.

V gene TRBV5-1 combines with J gene TRBJ2-3; 8 bases are a match to TRBD1. Trimming at V came to 2 bases and at J to 4 bases, leaving 15 bases not matched to a gene. The CDR3 is 18 amino acids. From germline, CDR1 is SGHRS and CDR2 YFSETQ. DNA for the CDR3: TGCGCCAGCAGCTTACCCCATGGCAGGGGGCAAGGGGCAGATACGCAGTATTTT. It is translated as CASSLPHGRGQGADTQYF.

The chain links TRBV30 to TRBJ2-7; 7 nucleotides agree with TRBD1. This CDR3 region has 14 residues. The germline CDR1 and CDR2 sequences are GTSNPN and SVGIG (reference sequence). With V trimmed by 1 base and J by 0 bases, 3 bases remained unmatched. The CDR3 protein is CAWSGDSASYEQYF. The CDR3 DNA sequence: TGTGCCTGGAGTGGGGACAGCGCCTCCTACGAGCAGTACTTC.

The J gene is TRBJ1-5, the V gene TRBV15, with 8 bases aligning to TRBD1. CDR1 LNHNV and CDR2 YYDKDF come from the germline V gene (reference sequence). V shed 2 bases and J 5 bases; nucleotides not matched to a gene: 2. The CDR3 covers 14 residues. The CDR3: CATSRQGADQPQHF. In DNA form, the CDR3 reads TGTGCCACCAGCAGACAGGGGGCAGATCAGCCCCAGCATTTT.

V is TRBV9 and J is TRBJ1-6; TRBD1 is a possible D gene (5 bases). The CDR3 consists of 17 residues. Trimming removed 4 bases at V and 0 bases at J, with 14 bases between. Germline V gives CDR1 SGDLS, CDR2 YYNGEE. CDR3: CASSPRGGDSYNSPLHF. The DNA of the CDR3 is TGTGCCAGCAGCCCGCGGGGGGGTGACTCCTATAATTCACCCCTCCACTTT. Using reference TRBV9 and TRBJ1-6 for the parts outside the CDR3, the full variable domain is DSGVTQTPKHLITATGQRVTLRCSPRSGDLSVYWYQQSLDQGLQFLIQYYNGEERAKGNILERFSAQQFPDLHSELNLSSLELGDSALYFCASSPRGGDSYNSPLHFGNGTRLTVT.

J is TRBJ2-7 and V is TRBV6-6; 7 bases agree with TRBD1. The CDR3 runs 12 residues. From germline, CDR1 is MNHNY and CDR2 SVGAGI (reference sequence). Losses at the gene ends were 7 bases for V and 6 bases for J; bases not matched to a gene: 6. The CDR3 bases are TGTGCCAGCAATCCGACAGGGACCGAGCAGTACTTC. Residues: CASNPTGTEQYF.

V usage is TRBV9 and J usage is TRBJ1-1, with D perhaps matching TRBD1 (5 bases). Trimming removed 3 bases from V and 3 bases from J, with 12 bases in between. CDR3 length: 14 amino acids. The germline CDR1 and CDR2 sequences are SGDLS and YYNGEE. DNA of the CDR3: TGTGCCAGCAGCGAAGGGGATTGGGACACTGAAGCTTTCTTT. Translation gives CASSEGDWDTEAFF.

The genes are TRBV7-9 and TRBJ2-1; the D gene is possibly TRBD2 (6 bases). The CDR3 has 16 amino acids. V was clipped by 6 bases and J by 1 base, with 16 bases between them. From germline, CDR1 is SEHNR and CDR2 FQNEAQ (reference sequence). The CDR3 loop reads CASSYGGDRSYNEQFF. Here the CDR3 DNA reads TGTGCCAGCAGTTACGGGGGTGATCGATCCTACAATGAGCAGTTCTTC. Drawing the rest from reference TRBV7-9 and TRBJ2-1, the complete variable domain is DTGVSQNPRHKITKRGQNVTFRCDPISEHNRLYWYRQTLGQGPEFLTYFQNEAQLEKSRLLSDRFSAERPKGSFSTLEIQRTEQGDSAMYLCASSYGGDRSYNEQFFGPGTRLTVL.

J is TRBJ2-1 and V is TRBV27, with TRBD2 matching 8 bases. From germline, CDR1 is MNHEY and CDR2 SMNVEV (reference sequence). The ends lost 6 bases at V and 0 bases at J; junction bases unmatched: 4. This CDR3 region has 15 residues. CDR3 sequence: CASSPGGGSYNEQFF. The CDR3 nucleotides read TGTGCCAGCAGCCCCGGGGGGGGCTCCTACAATGAGCAGTTCTTC.

This chain uses TRBV30 with TRBJ2-7; 11 bases are shared with TRBD2. The CDR3 sequence is 12 residues long. In germline, CDR1 is GTSNPN, CDR2 SVGIG (reference sequence). J was trimmed by 4 bases and V by 6 bases; bases with no gene match: 2. As DNA, the CDR3 is TGTGCCTGCTTAGCGGGGGGGTACGAGCAGTACTTC. This gives the protein CACLAGGYEQYF.

The V call is TRBV13, the J call TRBJ1-1; 11 bases map to TRBD1. With V trimmed by 5 bases and J by 5 bases, 4 bases remained unmatched. The germline V gene has CDR1 PRHDT and CDR2 FYEKMQ (reference sequence). The CDR3 loop spans 14 amino acids. CDR3 nucleotide sequence: TGTGCCAGCAGCCTAAGGGACAGGGGGACTGAAGCTTTCTTT. This gives the protein CASSLRDRGTEAFF.

The genes are TRBV5-4 and TRBJ1-2; 9 bases fit TRBD1. CDR1 is SGHNT and CDR2 is YYREEE in the germline V gene (reference sequence). This CDR3 is 17 amino acids long. V lost 4 bases to trimming and J lost 2 bases; unmatched junction nucleotides: 12. CDR3 nucleotide sequence: TGTGCCAGCAGCCACCGGGACAGGGAAATACTCAACTATGGCTACACCTTC. As protein: CASSHRDREILNYGYTF.

This chain connects TRBV11-2 to TRBJ1-6; 7 nucleotides align to TRBD1. Germline V gene sequence: CDR1 SGHAT, CDR2 FQNNGV. The V segment lost 2 bases and the J segment 14 bases; nucleotides outside the gene matches: 3. This CDR3 has 12 residues. CDR3 sequence reads: CASSLQGVALHF. CDR3 sequence (DNA): TGTGCCAGCAGCTTACAGGGGGTAGCCCTCCACTTT.

V is TRBV9 and J is TRBJ1-2; D may be TRBD1 (5 bases). V dropped 0 bases and J dropped 7 bases, with 7 bases sitting between them. This CDR3 is 12 amino acids long. The germline gives CDR1 SGDLS, CDR2 YYNGEE. CDR3 DNA sequence: TGTGCCAGCAGCGTAGGGGGGGGTGGCTACACCTTC. It translates to CASSVGGGGYTF.

The chain combines TRBV15 with TRBJ1-4; D unresolved. CDR1 is LNHNV and CDR2 is YYDKDF in the germline V gene (reference sequence). This CDR3 comprises 14 residues. V dropped 4 bases and J dropped 4 bases, with 10 bases sitting between them. The CDR3 region is CATSMGRNNEKLFF. The CDR3 DNA sequence: TGTGCCACCAGCATGGGCAGAAATAATGAAAAACTGTTTTTT.